The rows below give T cell receptor beta chains drawn from one sample of a study of T cells in Graves' hyperthyroidism and ophthalmopathy. TCRdb re-called the multiplex PCR reads with MiXCR, one entry per CDR3 protein. The sample has hundreds of thousands of distinct CDR3 sequences; around 15% are singletons. The sequenced sample was blood. The receptors come from a young woman with Graves' hyperthyroidism. Both conserved end residues are part of each CDR3. Fields, in order: CDR3 protein, V gene, J gene.

cdr3_aa: CSARSNTEAFF
v_call: TRBV20-1
j_call: TRBJ1-1

cdr3_aa: CASKDIYEQYF
v_call: TRBV6-1
j_call: TRBJ2-7

cdr3_aa: CASSLGSANEQFF
v_call: TRBV7-3
j_call: TRBJ2-1

cdr3_aa: CASSFKARNRGYEQYF
v_call: TRBV28
j_call: TRBJ2-7

cdr3_aa: CSARDMTQASYEQYF
v_call: TRBV20-1
j_call: TRBJ2-7

cdr3_aa: CAISESSGPLGKNIQYF
v_call: TRBV10-3
j_call: TRBJ2-4

cdr3_aa: CASSLGGQGSINTEAFF
v_call: TRBV7-9
j_call: TRBJ1-1

cdr3_aa: CASSWNRDRGQTRPGELFF
v_call: TRBV6-1
j_call: TRBJ2-2

cdr3_aa: CASSVGGWTYEQYF
v_call: TRBV13
j_call: TRBJ2-7

cdr3_aa: CASSSKDGNTEAFF
v_call: TRBV5-8
j_call: TRBJ1-1

cdr3_aa: CACSLSGVATEAFF
v_call: TRBV2
j_call: TRBJ1-1

cdr3_aa: CASSRYSGAYEQYF
v_call: TRBV5-1
j_call: TRBJ2-7